The 4 T cell receptor beta chains below come from one sample, sequenced in a study of graft-versus-host responses after intestinal transplantation. Antigens for these TCRs are unknown. Profiling relied on immunoSEQ multiplex PCR, and the TCRdb table lists in-frame clones only, not all of them. The sample lists nearly 95,000 clones, under 95% occurring once. Sequencing used unstimulated CD8+ T cells sorted from spleen or lymph node cells, obtained before intestinal transplant. The receptors were gathered from a human donor who received an intestinal transplant.

The V and J genes are TRBV11-2 and TRBJ2-1; D possibly corresponds to TRBD2 (6 bases). This CDR3 has 16 amino acids. V was trimmed by 5 bases and J by 2 bases, leaving 16 bases between them. Per germline, CDR1 SGHAT and CDR2 FQNNGV. The DNA of the CDR3 is TGTGCCAGCAGCCCTTGGGGAGGCGGGGCCTACAATGAGCAGTTCTTC. The encoded protein is CASSPWGGGAYNEQFF. The variable domain in full, completed from reference TRBV11-2 and TRBJ2-1, reads EAGVAQSPRYKIIEKRQSVAFWCNPISGHATLYWYQQILGQGPKLLIQFQNNGVVDDSQLPKDRFSAERLKGVDSTLKIQPAKLEDSAVYLCASSPWGGGAYNEQFFGPGTRLTVL.

This chain joins TRBV11-2 and TRBJ2-2; 7 bases line up with TRBD2. The CDR3 is 17 residues long. The trim removed 4 bases at V and 3 bases at J, leaving 11 bases unmatched. CDR1 is SGHAT and CDR2 is FQNNGV in the germline V gene. The CDR3 DNA reads as TGTGCCAGCAGCTCGGGAGGCGAGGGCATCGACACCGGGGAGCTGTTTTTT. It is translated as CASSSGGEGIDTGELFF.

The V gene is TRBV5-1, the J gene TRBJ1-1; TRBD1 matches at 7 bases. The CDR3 length is 17 residues. The V gene end was trimmed by 2 bases and the J gene end by 0 bases; junction bases not matched to a gene: 10. Germline V gives CDR1 SGHRS, CDR2 YFSETQ. The CDR3 reads CASSFSPPGGMNTEAFF. The CDR3, as DNA: TGCGCCAGCAGCTTTTCCCCTCCAGGGGGAATGAACACTGAAGCTTTCTTT.

The chain uses TRBV27 and TRBJ1-2; 8 nucleotides agree with TRBD1. Unmatched junction bases numbered 17, after V lost 6 bases and J lost 8 bases. This CDR3 region has 16 residues. The germline V gene encodes CDR1 MNHEY and CDR2 SMNVEV (reference sequence). This CDR3 reads CASRETGTGLFDGYTF. As DNA, the CDR3 is TGTGCCAGCAGGGAGACCGGGACAGGCCTATTTGACGGCTACACCTTC.